Each of the 25 T cell receptor beta chains below was sequenced from the same sample in a study of T cells in Graves' hyperthyroidism and ophthalmopathy. Amplified TCR beta CDR3 regions came from RNA transcripts. During a first-round RT-PCR of the TCR CDR3, the HTBI primer set was used. TCRdb itself ran the multiplex PCR reads through MiXCR, one entry per CDR3 protein. The sample consists of 300,000 to 400,000 distinct CDR3 sequences, around 20% of them appearing once. Specimen: blood. Receptors were obtained from a woman between 45 and 65 years old with Graves' hyperthyroidism.

This clonotype was observed a handful of times. The chain combines TRBV27 with TRBJ2-5, with D hard to call. CDR3 length equals 15 residues. Looked up from germline, CDR1 is MNHEY and CDR2 is SMNVEV (reference sequence). V was cut by 5 bases and J by 5 bases, with 18 bases left in between. CDR3 nucleotide sequence: TGTGCCAGCAGTCAGACCGTTAATTCGGTTGAGACCCAGTACTTC. Its protein product is CASSQTVNSVETQYF.

This clonotype was detected only a few times. The rearrangement links TRBV2 to TRBJ1-2, with TRBD1 matching over 10 bases. V was pared by 7 bases and J by 6 bases, with 8 bases of the junction left unmatched. Germline V gene sequence: CDR1 SNHLY, CDR2 FYNNEI. The CDR3 length is 14 residues. The CDR3 sequence is CASILGQGVDGYTF. CDR3 coding DNA: TGTGCCAGCATCCTTGGACAGGGGGTGGATGGCTACACCTTC.

This sequence joins TRBV10-3 and TRBJ2-2; tentatively, D is TRBD1 (7 bases). The germline V and J ends were trimmed by 0 bases and 1 base, with 12 bases remaining between them. There are 17 residues in the CDR3. Germline CDR1 reads ENHRY; CDR2 reads SYGVKD. CDR3 sequence reads: CAISESGRGVNTGELFF. The CDR3 nucleotides read TGTGCCATCAGTGAGTCTGGCAGGGGGGTGAACACCGGGGAGCTGTTTTTT.

A few counts support this clonotype. This rearrangement joins TRBV10-3 to TRBJ1-1, with D hard to call. V lost 8 bases to trimming and J lost 0 bases, with 7 bases between them. The CDR3 has 12 amino acids. The germline gives CDR1 ENHRY, CDR2 SYGVKD. The CDR3 coding sequence is TGTGCCATCGCCGGCTTGAACACTGAAGCTTTCTTT. Its protein product is CAIAGLNTEAFF.

This clonotype was seen many times. The chain joins TRBV20-1 to TRBJ1-5; D is perhaps TRBD1 (5 bases). Trimming shortened V by 1 base and J by 2 bases, and 12 bases separated the two germline ends. The CDR3 runs to 15 residues. Per germline, CDR1 DFQATT and CDR2 SNEGSKA (reference sequence). DNA of the CDR3: TGCAGTGCTAGAGTCCCAGGGCGGCGCAATCAGCCCCAGCATTTT. This sequence encodes CSARVPGRRNQPQHF.

The V and J genes are TRBV11-2 and TRBJ2-3; 7 bases align to TRBD1. Germline trimming cut 5 bases from V and 3 bases from J; bases unmatched to any gene: 8. CDR3 length equals 15 residues. Germline-derived CDR1 and CDR2 are SGHAT and FQNNGV. The CDR3 bases are TGTGCCAGCAGCATTAGGGGGCAGGGGACAGATACGCAGTATTTT. Translating gives CASSIRGQGTDTQYF.

The chain is built from TRBV12-3 or TRBV12-4 and TRBJ1-3; tentatively, D is TRBD1 (6 bases). V was cut by 5 bases and J by 7 bases, with 15 bases left in between. This CDR3 region has 14 residues. The CDR3 DNA reads as TGTGCCAGCAGTCCAACTACAGGGAAGAACACCATATATTTT. It specifies CASSPTTGKNTIYF.

In its sample, this clonotype was seen many times. Written as DNA, the CDR3 is TGTGCCAGCAGTTTAGTTCGGAATCTCTACGAGCAGTACTTC. Translating it yields CASSLVRNLYEQYF. This chain uses TRBV12-3 or TRBV12-4 with TRBJ2-7, with D hard to call. The CDR3 loop spans 14 amino acids. Between the trimmed V and J ends, which lost 1 base and 3 bases, there was a span of 10 bases.

In its sample, this clonotype was seen many times. V and J are TRBV28 and TRBJ2-3; 9 bases fit TRBD2. From germline, CDR1 is MDHEN and CDR2 SYDVKM. V shed 2 bases, J shed 4 bases, and the junction held 7 bases outside the gene matches. This CDR3 has 16 residues. CDR3 region: CASSLVGGRVADTQYF. CDR3 nucleotides: TGTGCCAGCAGTTTAGTCGGCGGGAGGGTGGCAGATACGCAGTATTTT.

This clonotype was picked up many times. The rearrangement joins TRBV5-1 to TRBJ2-7; 8 bases map to TRBD1. Per the germline V gene, CDR1 is SGHRS and CDR2 is YFSETQ. The CDR3 totals 15 residues. The trim removed 1 base at V and 3 bases at J, leaving 6 bases unmatched. The CDR3 DNA is TGCGCCAGCAGCTTGTGGACAGGGATAATCTACGAGCAGTACTTC. Amino acid sequence: CASSLWTGIIYEQYF.

The chain couples TRBV9 to TRBJ1-3; maybe TRBD1 (5 bases). The germline CDR1 and CDR2 sequences are SGDLS and YYNGEE. V lost 0 bases and J 1 base, leaving 17 bases between the germline ends. This CDR3 has 18 amino acids. CDR3 nucleotide sequence: TGTGCCAGCAGCGTAGCCGCGGCAGGGACCCTTTCTGGAAACACCATATATTTT. Its translation: CASSVAAAGTLSGNTIYF.

The chain joins TRBV7-9 to TRBJ1-5; 7 bases line up with TRBD1. CDR1 is SEHNR, CDR2 FQNEAQ, per germline (reference sequence). This CDR3 has 16 residues. With 5 bases clipped from V and 3 bases from J, the junction kept 10 bases outside the gene matches. CDR3 in amino acids: CASSMGQMGFNQPQHF. Written as DNA, the CDR3 is TGTGCCAGCAGCATGGGACAGATGGGCTTCAATCAGCCCCAGCATTTT.

This clonotype was seen more than once but under ten times. The chain links TRBV4-2 to TRBJ2-7; 7 bases match TRBD1. The CDR3 has 16 amino acids. Trimming removed 1 base from V and 0 bases from J; junction bases left unmatched: 6. Germline V gene data show CDR1 as LGHNA and CDR2 as YNFKEQ. This chain's CDR3 is CASSQVGRDSSYEQYF. The CDR3 DNA reads TGTGCCAGCAGCCAAGTTGGTCGGGACAGCTCCTACGAGCAGTACTTC.

This clonotype came up a few times. The rearrangement links TRBV9 to TRBJ2-3; 9 bases map to TRBD1. CDR1 and CDR2 from the germline V gene are SGDLS and YYNGEE. This CDR3 has 16 amino acids. J was trimmed by 4 bases and V by 2 bases; bases with no gene match: 8. The CDR3: CASSVRQGEIADTQYF. DNA for the CDR3: TGTGCCAGCAGCGTTCGACAGGGGGAGATCGCAGATACGCAGTATTTT.

In its sample, this clonotype was seen many times. The J gene is TRBJ2-5, the V gene TRBV28; the match to TRBD2 covers 11 bases. Germline trimming cut 2 bases from V and 4 bases from J; bases unmatched to any gene: 3. The germline CDR1 and CDR2 sequences are MDHEN and SYDVKM. CDR3 length: 15 residues. CDR3 residues: CASSLVAGGRETQYF. The CDR3 DNA sequence: TGTGCCAGCAGTTTAGTAGCGGGGGGGAGAGAGACCCAGTACTTC.

Points on this clonotype: An end of the junction differs from the germline gene, which may be a read error. This rearrangement joins TRBV6-1 to TRBJ2-3; tentative D call: TRBD1 (5 bases). Germline lookup yields CDR1 MNHNS and CDR2 SASEGT. The CDR3 runs to 15 residues. The CDR3 DNA reads as TGTGCCAGCCGCTCAGGGCAGGGCCGCACAGATGCGCAGTATTTT. Translation gives CASRSGQGRTDAQYF.

This clonotype was counted many times. This rearrangement joins TRBV20-1 to TRBJ2-7; D tentatively reads TRBD1 or TRBD2 (5 bases each). Germline V gene lookup returns CDR1 DFQATT and CDR2 SNEGSKA (reference sequence). CDR3 length: 14 residues. The V gene lost 3 bases and the J gene lost 0 bases, with 12 bases spanning the gap. CDR3 protein: CSASPGPNSYEQYF. DNA of the CDR3: TGCAGTGCTAGCCCGGGGCCAAACTCCTACGAGCAGTACTTC.

The V and J genes are TRBV7-3 and TRBJ2-2, with a weak D call TRBD1 (6 bases). Per germline, CDR1 SGHTA and CDR2 FQGTGA. V lost 2 bases and J 4 bases, leaving 8 bases between the germline ends. This CDR3 comprises 14 residues. In DNA form, the CDR3 reads TGTGCCAGCAGCTTAGGGGGCCTCACCGGGGAGCTGTTTTTT. This translates into CASSLGGLTGELFF.

This clonotype was counted between two and nine times. This chain uses TRBV5-6 with TRBJ2-7, with 8 nucleotides matching TRBD1. The trim removed 1 base at V and 4 bases at J, leaving 10 bases unmatched. The CDR3 sequence is 16 residues long. The germline V gene encodes CDR1 SGHDT and CDR2 YYEEEE. The chain's CDR3 is CASSLSLLDREYEQYF. The CDR3 bases are TGTGCCAGCAGCTTGTCCCTTCTGGACAGGGAGTACGAGCAGTACTTC.

This clonotype was seen at least ten times. The chain couples TRBV7-3 to TRBJ2-3; D may be TRBD1 or TRBD2 (6 bases each). This CDR3 contains 15 residues. The germline V gene encodes CDR1 SGHTA and CDR2 FQGTGA. V lost 5 bases and J lost 3, with 15 bases in between. CDR3 bases: TGTGCCAGCAGCGCGACGCGGGACAATACAGATACGCAGTATTTT. It specifies CASSATRDNTDTQYF.

The V gene is TRBV29-1, the J gene TRBJ1-2; D unresolved. V gave up 1 base and J gave up 3 bases, with 12 bases separating them. The CDR3 is 14 residues long. Germline CDR1 SQVTM, CDR2 ANQGSEA. Here the CDR3 reads CSVEGQVNYYGYTF. The CDR3 DNA is TGCAGCGTTGAAGGTCAGGTGAACTACTATGGCTACACCTTC.

The V and J genes are TRBV10-1 and TRBJ1-1; D perhaps matches TRBD1 (5 bases). V lost 3 bases and J lost 4, with 9 bases in between. This CDR3 region has 13 residues. In germline, CDR1 is WNHNN, CDR2 SYGVQD (reference sequence). The DNA of the CDR3 is TGCGCCAGCAGTGAATCAGGGACCACTGAAGCTTTCTTT. Protein product: CASSESGTTEAFF.

The rearrangement joins TRBV2 to TRBJ1-2; 8 nucleotides agree with TRBD1. CDR1 SNHLY and CDR2 FYNNEI come from the germline V gene. The CDR3 loop spans 13 amino acids. With V trimmed by 10 bases and J by 4 bases, 8 bases remained unmatched. The CDR3 coding sequence is TGTGCCAAAGGGACAGGCCCTAGCTATGGCTACACCTTC. It is translated as CAKGTGPSYGYTF.

This clonotype was seen repeatedly, ten times or more. This chain joins TRBV28 and TRBJ2-3; 8 nucleotides match TRBD1. Germline CDR1 and CDR2: MDHEN and SYDVKM. This CDR3 contains 17 residues. V shed 6 bases and J 5 bases; nucleotides not matched to a gene: 16. CDR3 in amino acids: CASSDPQGAGAIDTQYF. CDR3 in DNA: TGTGCCAGCAGCGACCCTCAGGGGGCGGGTGCAATAGATACGCAGTATTTT. The variable domain in full, completed from reference TRBV28 and TRBJ2-3, reads DVKVTQSSRYLVKRTGEKVFLECVQDMDHENMFWYRQDPGLGLRLIYFSYDVKMKEKGDIPEGYSVSREKKERFSLILESASTNQTSMYLCASSDPQGAGAIDTQYFGPGTRLTVL.

In its sample, this clonotype was seen a few times. The chain joins TRBV30 to TRBJ1-2; D gene unclear. The CDR3 contains 13 residues. Per germline, CDR1 GTSNPN and CDR2 SVGIG (reference sequence). V was shortened by 4 bases and J by 7 bases, with 16 bases between the two germline ends. The CDR3: CAWNLFQVAGYTF. CDR3 DNA: TGTGCCTGGAATCTCTTTCAAGTGGCTGGCTACACCTTC.